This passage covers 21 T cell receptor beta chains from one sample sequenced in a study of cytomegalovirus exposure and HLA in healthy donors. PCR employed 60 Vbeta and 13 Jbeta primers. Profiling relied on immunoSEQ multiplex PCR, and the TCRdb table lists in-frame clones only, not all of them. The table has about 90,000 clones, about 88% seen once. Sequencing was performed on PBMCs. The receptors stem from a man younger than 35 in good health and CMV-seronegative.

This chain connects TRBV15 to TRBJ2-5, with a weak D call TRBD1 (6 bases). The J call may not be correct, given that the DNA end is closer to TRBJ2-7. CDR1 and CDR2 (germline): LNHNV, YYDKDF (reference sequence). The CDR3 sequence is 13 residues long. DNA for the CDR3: TGTGCCACCAGCAGAGACAGGGGTTACGAGCAGTACTTC. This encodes CATSRDRGYEQYF.

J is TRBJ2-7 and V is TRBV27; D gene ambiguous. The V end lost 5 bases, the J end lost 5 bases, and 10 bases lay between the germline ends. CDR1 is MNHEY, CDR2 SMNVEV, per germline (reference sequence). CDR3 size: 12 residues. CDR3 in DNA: TGTGCCAGCAGTCCCGGGTTGAACGAGCAGTACTTC. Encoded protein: CASSPGLNEQYF.

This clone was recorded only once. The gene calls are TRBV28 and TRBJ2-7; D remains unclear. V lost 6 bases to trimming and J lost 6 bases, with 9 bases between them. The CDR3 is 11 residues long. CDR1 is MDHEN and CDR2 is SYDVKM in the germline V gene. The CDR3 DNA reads TGTGCCAGCAGGAGGATTTCCGAGCAGTACTTC. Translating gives CASRRISEQYF.

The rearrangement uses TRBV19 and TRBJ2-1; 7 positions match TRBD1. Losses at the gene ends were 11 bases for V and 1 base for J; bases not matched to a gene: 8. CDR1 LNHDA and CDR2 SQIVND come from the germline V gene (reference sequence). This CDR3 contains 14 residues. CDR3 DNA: TGTGCCGTTTACAGGGGAGTATCCTACAATGAGCAGTTCTTC. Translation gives CAVYRGVSYNEQFF.

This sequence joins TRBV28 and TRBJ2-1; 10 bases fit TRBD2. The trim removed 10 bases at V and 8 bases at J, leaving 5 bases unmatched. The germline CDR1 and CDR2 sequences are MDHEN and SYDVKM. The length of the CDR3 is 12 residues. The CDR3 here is CATSGSWDEQFF. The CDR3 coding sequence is TGTGCCACTAGCGGGAGTTGGGATGAGCAGTTCTTC.

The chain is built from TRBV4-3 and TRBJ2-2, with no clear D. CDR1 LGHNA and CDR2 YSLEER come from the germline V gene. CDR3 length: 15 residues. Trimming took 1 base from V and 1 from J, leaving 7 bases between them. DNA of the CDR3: TGCGCCAGCAGCCAAGTTGACATGAACACCGGGGAGCTGTTTTTT. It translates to CASSQVDMNTGELFF.

The CDR3 DNA reads TGTGCCAGCAGCGTAGAGGCCGGGACAGGGTTTCGGGAGCAGTACTTC. Amino acids: CASSVEAGTGFREQYF. The chain employs TRBV9 and TRBJ2-7, with 9 nucleotides matching TRBD1. This CDR3 is built from 16 residues. Trimming at V came to 0 bases and at J to 7 bases, leaving 11 bases not matched to a gene. CDR1 is SGDLS and CDR2 is YYNGEE in the germline V gene.

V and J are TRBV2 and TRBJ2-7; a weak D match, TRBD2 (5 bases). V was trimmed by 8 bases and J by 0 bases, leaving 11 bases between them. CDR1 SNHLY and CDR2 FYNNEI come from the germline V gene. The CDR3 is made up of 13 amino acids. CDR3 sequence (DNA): TGTGCCAGCGCCGGGGTCTCCTCCTACGAGCAGTACTTC. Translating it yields CASAGVSSYEQYF.

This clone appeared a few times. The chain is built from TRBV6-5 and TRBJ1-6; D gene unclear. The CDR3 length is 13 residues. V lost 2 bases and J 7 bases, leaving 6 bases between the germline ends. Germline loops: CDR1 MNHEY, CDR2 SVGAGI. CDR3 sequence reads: CASSYGRNSPLHF. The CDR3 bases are TGTGCCAGCAGTTACGGGAGGAATTCACCCCTCCACTTT.

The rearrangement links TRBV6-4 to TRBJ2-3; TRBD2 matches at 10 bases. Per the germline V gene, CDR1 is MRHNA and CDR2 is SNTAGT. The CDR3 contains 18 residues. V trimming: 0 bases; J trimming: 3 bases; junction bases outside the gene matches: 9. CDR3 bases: TGTGCCAGCAGTGACTCAGGGGGCGGTAGCGGGAGGACAGATACGCAGTATTTT. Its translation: CASSDSGGGSGRTDTQYF.

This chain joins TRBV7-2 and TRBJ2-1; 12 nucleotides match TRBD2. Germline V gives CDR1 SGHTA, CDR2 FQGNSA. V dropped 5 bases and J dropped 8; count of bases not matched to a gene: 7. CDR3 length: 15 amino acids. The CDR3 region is CASSLTSGGTYEQFF. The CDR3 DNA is TGTGCCAGCAGCCTCACTAGCGGGGGGACCTATGAGCAGTTCTTC.

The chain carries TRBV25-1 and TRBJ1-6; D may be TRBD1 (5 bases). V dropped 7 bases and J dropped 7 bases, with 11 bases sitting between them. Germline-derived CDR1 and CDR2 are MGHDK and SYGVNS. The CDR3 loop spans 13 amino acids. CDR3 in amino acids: CASMGGWNSPLHF. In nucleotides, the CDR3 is TGTGCCAGCATGGGGGGTTGGAATTCACCCCTCCACTTT. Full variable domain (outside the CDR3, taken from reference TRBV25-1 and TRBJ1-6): EADIYQTPRYLVIGTGKKITLECSQTMGHDKMYWYQQDPGMELHLIHYSYGVNSTEKGDLSSESTVSRIRTEHFPLTLESARPSHTSQYLCASMGGWNSPLHFGNGTRLTVT.

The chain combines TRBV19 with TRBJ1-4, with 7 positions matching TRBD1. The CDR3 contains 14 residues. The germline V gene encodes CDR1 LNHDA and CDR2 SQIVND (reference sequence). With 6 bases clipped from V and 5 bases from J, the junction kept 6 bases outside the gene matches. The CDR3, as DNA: TGTGCCAGTAGCTGGAGGGGGCTAAATGAAAAACTGTTTTTT. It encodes CASSWRGLNEKLFF.

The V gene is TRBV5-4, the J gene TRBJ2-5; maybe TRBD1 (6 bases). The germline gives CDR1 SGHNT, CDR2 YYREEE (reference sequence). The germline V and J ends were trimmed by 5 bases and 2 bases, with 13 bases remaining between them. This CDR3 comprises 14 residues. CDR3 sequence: CASSSGQTQETQYF. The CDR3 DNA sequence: TGTGCCAGCAGTTCGGGACAAACACAAGAGACCCAGTACTTC.

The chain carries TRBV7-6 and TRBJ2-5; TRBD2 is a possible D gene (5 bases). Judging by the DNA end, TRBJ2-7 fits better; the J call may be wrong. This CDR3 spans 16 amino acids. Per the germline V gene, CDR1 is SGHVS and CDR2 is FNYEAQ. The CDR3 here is CASSRLSGSFGYEQYF. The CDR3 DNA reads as TGTGCCAGCAGCCGGCTGTCGGGATCGTTTGGGTACGAGCAGTACTTC.

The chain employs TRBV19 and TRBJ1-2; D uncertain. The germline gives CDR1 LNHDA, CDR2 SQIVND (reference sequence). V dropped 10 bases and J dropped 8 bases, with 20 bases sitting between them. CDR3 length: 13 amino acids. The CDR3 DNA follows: TGTGCCATCCGAGAGCTGAGGGCTGGGGGCTACACCTTC. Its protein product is CAIRELRAGGYTF.

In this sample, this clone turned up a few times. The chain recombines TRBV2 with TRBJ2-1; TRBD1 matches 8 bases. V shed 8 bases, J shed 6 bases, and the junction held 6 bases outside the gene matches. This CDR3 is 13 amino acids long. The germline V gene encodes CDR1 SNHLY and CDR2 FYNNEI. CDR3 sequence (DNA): TGTGCCAGCCTGGGGACAGGAACCAATGAGCAGTTCTTC. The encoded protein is CASLGTGTNEQFF.

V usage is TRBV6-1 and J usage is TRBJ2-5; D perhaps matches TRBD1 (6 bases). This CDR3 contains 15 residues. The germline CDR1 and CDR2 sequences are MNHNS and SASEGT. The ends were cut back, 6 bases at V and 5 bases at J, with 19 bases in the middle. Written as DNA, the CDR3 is TGTGCCAGCAGCCCAACAGGGTTACTGCTGGAGACCCAGTACTTC. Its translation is CASSPTGLLLETQYF.

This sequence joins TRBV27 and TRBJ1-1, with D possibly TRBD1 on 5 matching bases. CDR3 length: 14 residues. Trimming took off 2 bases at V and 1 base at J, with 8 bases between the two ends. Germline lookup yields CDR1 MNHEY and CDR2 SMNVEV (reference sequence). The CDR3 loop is CASSLGTGNTEAFF. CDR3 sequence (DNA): TGTGCCAGCAGTTTAGGGACTGGGAACACTGAAGCTTTCTTT.

CDR3 sequence (DNA): TGTGCCAGCAGTACACAAGACAGAAACTATGGCTACACCTTC. Translation gives CASSTQDRNYGYTF. This chain connects TRBV28 to TRBJ1-2; maybe TRBD1 (5 bases). The CDR3 runs 14 residues. Germline loops: CDR1 MDHEN, CDR2 SYDVKM. V lost 5 bases to trimming and J lost 2 bases, with 12 bases between them.

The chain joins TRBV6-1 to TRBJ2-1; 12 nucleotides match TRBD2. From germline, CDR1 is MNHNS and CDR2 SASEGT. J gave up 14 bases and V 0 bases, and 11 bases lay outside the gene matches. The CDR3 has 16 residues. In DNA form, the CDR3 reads TGTGCCAGCAGTGAAGCGCCGACTAGCGGGAGTGGGGCTGAGTTCTTC. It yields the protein CASSEAPTSGSGAEFF.